These T cell receptor beta chains were read from a single sample in a study of blood T cell repertoires in COVID-19. Sequenced by immunoSEQ multiplex PCR; TCRdb stores in-frame clones only, minus some. The sample includes 310,000 or so clones, around 86% seen only once; the top ten take about 10%. The sample was PBMCs or T cells enriched from blood (not recorded which). The receptors were sampled from a woman younger than 30 who had recovered from COVID-19. Each CDR3 is given with its conserved first and last residue. Each record gives: clone size, CDR3 length, V gene, J gene, D gene, CDR3 protein. The D gene is left open where the match is weak. Where a row states a size, it is once, few, many or the class of an expanded clone; other rows omit it.

>.|16|TRBV6-5|TRBJ1-2|.
CASSYLAGELSYGYTF
>.|13|TRBV19|TRBJ2-7|TRBD1
CASGQGSTYEQYF
>.|16|TRBV11-2|TRBJ2-2|TRBD1
CASRRNRGRSTGELFF
>.|16|TRBV10-3|TRBJ2-6|TRBD1
CAISQGQGSGANVLTF
>.|18|TRBV6-2/TRBV6-3|TRBJ2-1|TRBD2
CASSYSMTSGSLTGEQFF
>.|15|TRBV6-5|TRBJ1-5|TRBD1
CASSTGTGEVQPQHF
>.|17|TRBV6-1|TRBJ2-1|.
CASSGSVGTSSYNEQFF
>.|15|TRBV5-6|TRBJ1-1|TRBD1
CASSFQTGYGTEAFF
>.|14|TRBV10-3|TRBJ1-2|.
CAISEEGTNYGYTF
>.|12|TRBV30|TRBJ2-7|.
CAWSSQFYEQYF
>few|14|TRBV2|TRBJ1-4|TRBD1
CASRKTGVNEKLFF
>.|15|TRBV7-2|TRBJ1-6|.
CASSLQGGSYSPLHF
>.|12|TRBV25-1|TRBJ2-7|.
CASSEQGYEQYF
>many|18|TRBV30|TRBJ2-7|TRBD2
CAWRGGTSGSRSSYEQYF
>.|14|TRBV6-4|TRBJ2-1|TRBD1
CASSDSPGTGEQFF
>once|16|TRBV7-3|TRBJ1-2|.
CASSLTHTDLGHGYTF
>once|15|TRBV27|TRBJ1-1|.
CASSLSEGLNTEAFF
>.|14|TRBV5-1|TRBJ2-7|TRBD1
CASSFLGGEYEQYF
>.|15|TRBV10-3|TRBJ2-7|TRBD1
CAIRDGQGGSYEQYF
>.|14|TRBV15|TRBJ2-1|TRBD2
CATKLAGSDNEQFF
>.|11|TRBV28|TRBJ1-1|.
CASSLGQSAFF
>.|14|TRBV2|TRBJ1-2|.
CASSESQSNYGYTF
>.|14|TRBV14|TRBJ1-1|TRBD1
CASSQDRVNTEAFF
>once|16|TRBV3-1/TRBV3-2|TRBJ2-6|.
CASSWTFSAGANVLTF
>.|15|TRBV5-1|TRBJ2-7|.
CASSLGGGGFYEQYF
>.|11|TRBV10-3|TRBJ1-6|TRBD1
CAIRTGRILHF
>.|16|TRBV2|TRBJ2-2|TRBD1
CASISPRDRGPGELFF
>.|17|TRBV28|TRBJ1-3|TRBD1
CASSSPATGGVGNTIYF
>.|17|TRBV5-1|TRBJ1-2|.
CASSSYHQGNLLYGYTF
>.|11|TRBV6-5|TRBJ1-1|.
CASIIPAKAFF
>.|12|TRBV27|TRBJ2-1|.
CASSWGRNEQFF
>.|20|TRBV4-1|TRBJ2-5|.
CASSQVWSQMGGLIGETQYF
>.|14|TRBV19|TRBJ1-2|.
CASQPKGGNYGYTF
>.|16|TRBV5-1|TRBJ1-5|TRBD1
CASSLAPTGGHQPQHF
>.|17|TRBV7-3|TRBJ1-3|.
CASSPQWGRVPGNTIYF
>.|15|TRBV5-1|TRBJ1-6|.
CASSLTGTYNSPLHF
>few|19|TRBV9|TRBJ1-6|TRBD1
CASSAEGQGVAEGNSPLHF
>.|13|TRBV7-9|TRBJ1-1|.
CASSPSGGTEAFF
>.|13|TRBV5-1|TRBJ1-4|.
CASSPTTNEKLFF
>.|15|TRBV3-1/TRBV3-2|TRBJ1-1|.
CASSYSPRGNTEAFF
>.|16|TRBV2|TRBJ1-5|.
CASSAVGARGNQPQHF
>.|15|TRBV3-1/TRBV3-2|TRBJ2-7|TRBD2
CASSQELAGDYEQYF
>.|17|TRBV13|TRBJ1-4|.
CASSLGSPRLWNEKLFF
>once|15|TRBV28|TRBJ1-5|.
CASSTAGRVNQPQHF
>.|15|TRBV19|TRBJ1-1|.
CASSASSAGNTEAFF
>.|12|TRBV2|TRBJ1-4|.
CASKIYNEKLFF
>.|15|TRBV6-6|TRBJ2-7|.
CASLYDTQTPYEQYF
>once|17|TRBV7-2|TRBJ2-5|TRBD2
CASSSGKLAGLGETQYF
>.|14|TRBV5-1|TRBJ1-1|.
CASSFGTMNTEAFF
>once|15|TRBV5-1|TRBJ1-2|.
CASSLVASGAGGYTF
>.|16|TRBV3-1/TRBV3-2|TRBJ2-5|TRBD1
CASSQGRTGGVGTQYF
>.|17|TRBV30|TRBJ1-5|TRBD1
CAWSTGDLFSSNQPQHF
>.|13|TRBV12-3/TRBV12-4|TRBJ1-3|.
CASSTYSGNTIYF
>.|14|TRBV29-1|TRBJ2-3|TRBD2
CSARPAGVADTQYF
>.|15|TRBV6-5|TRBJ2-1|TRBD2
CASSYGTSTYNEQFF
>.|15|TRBV21-1|TRBJ1-1|.
CASSPRTDMNTEAFF
>.|13|TRBV7-8|TRBJ1-6|.
CASSLSQVSPLHF